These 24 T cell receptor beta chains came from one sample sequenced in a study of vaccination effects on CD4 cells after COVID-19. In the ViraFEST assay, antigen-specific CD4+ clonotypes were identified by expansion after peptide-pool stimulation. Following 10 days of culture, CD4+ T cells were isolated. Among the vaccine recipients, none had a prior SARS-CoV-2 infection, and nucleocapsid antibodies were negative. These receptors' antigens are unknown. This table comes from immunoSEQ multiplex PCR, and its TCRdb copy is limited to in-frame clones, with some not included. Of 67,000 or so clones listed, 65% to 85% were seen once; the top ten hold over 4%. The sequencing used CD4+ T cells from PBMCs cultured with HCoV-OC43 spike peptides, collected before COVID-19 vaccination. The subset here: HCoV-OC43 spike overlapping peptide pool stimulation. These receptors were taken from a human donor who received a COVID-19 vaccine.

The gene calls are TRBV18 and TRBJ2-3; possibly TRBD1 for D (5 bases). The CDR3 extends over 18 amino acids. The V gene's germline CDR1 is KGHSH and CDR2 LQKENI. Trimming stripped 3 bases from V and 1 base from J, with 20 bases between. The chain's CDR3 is CASSPIVLQGIGTDTQYF. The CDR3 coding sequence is TGTGCCAGCTCACCTATCGTCCTCCAGGGTATCGGCACAGATACGCAGTATTTT. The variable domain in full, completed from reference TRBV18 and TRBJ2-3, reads NAGVMQNPRHLVRRRGQEARLRCSPMKGHSHVYWYRQLPEEGLKFMVYLQKENIIDESGMPKERFSAEFPKEGPSILRIQQVVRGDSAAYFCASSPIVLQGIGTDTQYFGPGTRLTVL.

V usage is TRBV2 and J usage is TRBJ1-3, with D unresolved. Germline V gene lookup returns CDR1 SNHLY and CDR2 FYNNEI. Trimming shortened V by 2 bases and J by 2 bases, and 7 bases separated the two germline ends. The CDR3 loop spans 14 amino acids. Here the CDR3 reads CASSERTTGNTIYF. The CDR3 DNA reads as TGTGCCAGCAGTGAACGAACCACTGGAAACACCATATATTTT.

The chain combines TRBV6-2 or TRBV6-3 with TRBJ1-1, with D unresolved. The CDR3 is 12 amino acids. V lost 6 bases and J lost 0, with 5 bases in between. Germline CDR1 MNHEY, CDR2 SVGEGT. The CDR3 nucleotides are TGTGCCAGCAGCCGACTGAACACTGAAGCTTTCTTT. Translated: CASSRLNTEAFF.

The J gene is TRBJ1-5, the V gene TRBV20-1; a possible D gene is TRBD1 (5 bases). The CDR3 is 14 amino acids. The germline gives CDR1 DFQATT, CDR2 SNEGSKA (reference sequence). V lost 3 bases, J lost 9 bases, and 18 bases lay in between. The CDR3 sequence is CSASPLGAVGPQHF. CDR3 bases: TGCAGTGCTAGTCCTCTTGGGGCAGTCGGGCCCCAGCATTTT.

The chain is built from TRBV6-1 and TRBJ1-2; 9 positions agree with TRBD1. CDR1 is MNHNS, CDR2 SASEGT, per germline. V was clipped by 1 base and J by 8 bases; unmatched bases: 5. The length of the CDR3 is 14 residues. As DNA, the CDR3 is TGTGCCAGCAGTGAAGGGGGACAGGGTCAGGGCTACACCTTC. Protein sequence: CASSEGGQGQGYTF.

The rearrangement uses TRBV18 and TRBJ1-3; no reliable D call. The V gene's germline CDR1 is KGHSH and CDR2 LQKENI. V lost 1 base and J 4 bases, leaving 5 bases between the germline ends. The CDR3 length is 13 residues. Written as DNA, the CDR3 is TGTGCCAGCTCACCACTTGACGGAAACACCATATATTTT. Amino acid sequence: CASSPLDGNTIYF.

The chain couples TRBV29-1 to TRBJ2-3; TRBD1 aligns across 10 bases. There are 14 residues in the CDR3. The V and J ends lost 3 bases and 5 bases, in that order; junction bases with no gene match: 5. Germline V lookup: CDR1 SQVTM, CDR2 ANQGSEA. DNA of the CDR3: TGCAGCGTTGAGACGGACAGGGGGAAAGATACGCAGTATTTT. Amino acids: CSVETDRGKDTQYF.

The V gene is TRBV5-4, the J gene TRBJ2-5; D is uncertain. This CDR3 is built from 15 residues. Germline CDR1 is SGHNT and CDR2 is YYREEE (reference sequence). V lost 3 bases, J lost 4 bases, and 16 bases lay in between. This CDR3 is CASSSWTDPRETQYF. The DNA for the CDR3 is TGTGCCAGCAGCTCCTGGACGGACCCCAGAGAGACCCAGTACTTC.

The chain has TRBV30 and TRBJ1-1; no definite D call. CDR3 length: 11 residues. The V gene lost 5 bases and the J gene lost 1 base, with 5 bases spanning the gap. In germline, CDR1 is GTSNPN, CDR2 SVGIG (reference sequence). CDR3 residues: CAWGENTEAFF. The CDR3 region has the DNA TGTGCCTGGGGAGAGAACACTGAAGCTTTCTTT.

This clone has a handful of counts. CDR3 nucleotide sequence: TGCGCCAGCAGCCAAACAAGGTACACCGGGGAGCTGTTTTTT. This translates into CASSQTRYTGELFF. V is TRBV4-3 and J is TRBJ2-2; no reliable D call. CDR3 length equals 14 residues. Germline V gene sequence: CDR1 LGHNA, CDR2 YSLEER. V gave up 2 bases and J gave up 3 bases, with 7 bases separating them.

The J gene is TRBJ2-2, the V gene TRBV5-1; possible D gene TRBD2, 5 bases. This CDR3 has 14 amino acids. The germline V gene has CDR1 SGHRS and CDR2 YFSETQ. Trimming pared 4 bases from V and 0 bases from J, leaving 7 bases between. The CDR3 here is CASSVSANTGELFF. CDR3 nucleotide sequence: TGCGCCAGCAGCGTTAGCGCGAACACCGGGGAGCTGTTTTTT.

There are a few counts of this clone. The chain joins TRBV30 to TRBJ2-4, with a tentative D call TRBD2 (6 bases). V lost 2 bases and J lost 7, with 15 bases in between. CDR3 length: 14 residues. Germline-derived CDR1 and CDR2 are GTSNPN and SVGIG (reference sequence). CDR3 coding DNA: TGTGCCTGGAGTTTAACCGGGGGACGGAACATTCAGTACTTC. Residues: CAWSLTGGRNIQYF.

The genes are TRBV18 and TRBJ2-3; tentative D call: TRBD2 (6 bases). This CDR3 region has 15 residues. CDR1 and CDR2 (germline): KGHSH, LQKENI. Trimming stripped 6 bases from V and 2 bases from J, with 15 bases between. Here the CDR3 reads CASSLRGDFTDTQYF. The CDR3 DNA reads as TGTGCCAGCTCCCTTCGCGGGGACTTCACAGATACGCAGTATTTT.

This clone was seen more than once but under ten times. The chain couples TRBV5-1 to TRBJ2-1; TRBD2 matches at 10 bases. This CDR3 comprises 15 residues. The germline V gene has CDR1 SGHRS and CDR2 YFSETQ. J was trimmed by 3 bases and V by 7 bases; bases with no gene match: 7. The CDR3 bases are TGCGCCAGCGCCCTAGCGGGGGCCCACTACAATGAGCAGTTCTTC. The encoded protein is CASALAGAHYNEQFF.

The CDR3: CAWSANGGPGYTQYF. CDR3 bases: TGTGCCTGGAGTGCTAATGGGGGGCCCGGATATACGCAGTATTTT. The chain employs TRBV30 and TRBJ2-3, with D perhaps being TRBD1 or TRBD2 (6 bases each). The V end lost 1 base, the J end lost 7 bases, and 18 bases lay between the germline ends. Looked up from germline, CDR1 is GTSNPN and CDR2 is SVGIG (reference sequence). This CDR3 has 15 amino acids. Combining the CDR3 with reference TRBV30 and TRBJ2-3 gives the whole variable domain SQTIHQWPATLVQPVGSPLSLECTVEGTSNPNLYWYRQAAGRGLQLLFYSVGIGQISSEVPQNLSASRPQDRQFILSSKKLLLSDSGFYLCAWSANGGPGYTQYFGPGTRLTVL.

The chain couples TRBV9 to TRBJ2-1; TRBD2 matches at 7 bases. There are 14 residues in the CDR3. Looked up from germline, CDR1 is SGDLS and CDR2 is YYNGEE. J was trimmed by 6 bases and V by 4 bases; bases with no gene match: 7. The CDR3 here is CASSSSGGGNEQFF. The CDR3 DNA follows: TGTGCCAGCAGCTCTAGCGGCGGGGGCAATGAGCAGTTCTTC. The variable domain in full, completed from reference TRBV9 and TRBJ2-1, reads DSGVTQTPKHLITATGQRVTLRCSPRSGDLSVYWYQQSLDQGLQFLIQYYNGEERAKGNILERFSAQQFPDLHSELNLSSLELGDSALYFCASSSSGGGNEQFFGPGTRLTVL.

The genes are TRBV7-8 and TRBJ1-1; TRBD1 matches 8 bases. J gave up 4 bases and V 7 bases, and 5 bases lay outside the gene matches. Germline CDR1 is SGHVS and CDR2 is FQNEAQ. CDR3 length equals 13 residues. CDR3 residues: CASTITGGTEAFF. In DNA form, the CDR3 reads TGTGCCAGCACCATTACAGGGGGCACTGAAGCTTTCTTT.

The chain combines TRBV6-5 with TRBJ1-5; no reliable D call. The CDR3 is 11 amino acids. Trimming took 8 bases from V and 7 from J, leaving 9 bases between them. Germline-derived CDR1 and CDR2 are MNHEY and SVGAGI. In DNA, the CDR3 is TGTGCCAGCGGCATTAGGCAGCCCCAGCATTTT. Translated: CASGIRQPQHF.

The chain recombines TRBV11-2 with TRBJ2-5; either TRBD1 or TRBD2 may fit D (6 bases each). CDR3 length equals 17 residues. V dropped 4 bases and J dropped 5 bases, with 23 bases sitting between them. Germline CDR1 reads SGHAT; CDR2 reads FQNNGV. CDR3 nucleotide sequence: TGTGCCAGCAGCTCAACTGTCGGGGGCTCCCTCCTCGAGACCCAGTACTTC. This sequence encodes CASSSTVGGSLLETQYF.

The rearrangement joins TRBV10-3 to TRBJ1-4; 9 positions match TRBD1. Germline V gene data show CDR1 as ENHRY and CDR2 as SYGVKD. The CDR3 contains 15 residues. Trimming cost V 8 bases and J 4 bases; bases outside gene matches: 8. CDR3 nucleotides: TGTGCCATCGGTAGGACAGGGGTCCTTAATGAAAAACTGTTTTTT. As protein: CAIGRTGVLNEKLFF.

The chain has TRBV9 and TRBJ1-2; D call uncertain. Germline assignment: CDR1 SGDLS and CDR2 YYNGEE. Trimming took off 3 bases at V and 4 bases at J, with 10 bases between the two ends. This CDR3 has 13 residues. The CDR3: CASSAQVLYGYTF. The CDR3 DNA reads TGTGCCAGCAGCGCTCAAGTCCTCTATGGCTACACCTTC.

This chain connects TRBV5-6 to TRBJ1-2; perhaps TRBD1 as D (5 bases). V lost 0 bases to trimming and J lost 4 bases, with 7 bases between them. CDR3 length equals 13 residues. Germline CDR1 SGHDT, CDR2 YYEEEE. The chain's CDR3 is CASSLDRIYGYTF. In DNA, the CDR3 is TGTGCCAGCAGCTTGGACAGGATCTATGGCTACACCTTC.

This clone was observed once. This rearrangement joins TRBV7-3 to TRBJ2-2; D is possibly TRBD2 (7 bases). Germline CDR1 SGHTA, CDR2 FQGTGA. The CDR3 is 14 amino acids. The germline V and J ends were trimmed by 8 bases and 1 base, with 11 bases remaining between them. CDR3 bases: TGTGCCAGCCGAGGGGGGGGGAACACCGGGGAGCTGTTTTTT. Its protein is CASRGGGNTGELFF. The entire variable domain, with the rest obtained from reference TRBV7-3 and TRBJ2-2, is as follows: GAGVSQTPSNKVTEKGKYVELRCDPISGHTALYWYRQSLGQGPEFLIYFQGTGAADDSGLPNDRFFAVRPEGSVSTLKIQRTERGDSAVYLCASRGGGNTGELFFGEGSRLTVL.

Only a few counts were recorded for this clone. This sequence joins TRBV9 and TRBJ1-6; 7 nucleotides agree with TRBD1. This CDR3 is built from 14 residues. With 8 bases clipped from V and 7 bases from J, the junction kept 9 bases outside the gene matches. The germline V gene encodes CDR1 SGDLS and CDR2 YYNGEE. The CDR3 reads CASKRGQANSPLHF. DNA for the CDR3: TGTGCCAGTAAGAGAGGACAGGCAAATTCACCCCTCCACTTT.